A single TCR beta chain is shown here with its context. Its specificity is not known. The data are from a study of T cells after posttransplantation cyclophosphamide. Measured with immunoSEQ multiplex PCR; TCRdb has only the in-frame clones, and not every one. The table lists 5,500 to 6,000 clones, 82% of them singletons. Busulfan-fludarabine conditioning, marrow transplant, and cyclophosphamide on days +3 and +4 were administered. The CDR3 extends over 16 amino acids. The study's findings and limits: Donor CD8+ memory clones often dominated recipient blood repertoires at later times. TRB clonality was highly associated with recipient CMV seropositivity and reactivation. Skin or GI-infiltrating T cells shared few TRB sequences with blood.

The chain carries TRBV21-1 and TRBJ2-1; the table gives TRBD2 as D, unverified against the DNA. TRBV21-1 represents a pseudogene. This specimen was CD4+ T cells sorted from blood, taken around 370 days after allogeneic stem cell transplant with posttransplant cyclophosphamide. This TCR derives from a male patient in his fifties or sixties who received an allogeneic stem cell transplant from a related donor and was CMV-positive. The graft donor may be the source of some T cells. The CDR3 sequence is CASTKGGGGSYNEQFF. The DNA of the CDR3 is TGTGCCAGCACCAAGGGCGGCGGGGGGTCCTACAATGAGCAGTTCTTC.